This entry concerns a single T cell receptor (beta chain). The antigen remains undetermined. CDR3 length: 11 residues. Trimming took 2 bases from V and 5 from J, leaving 6 bases between them. Germline V gene data show CDR1 as SQVTM and CDR2 as ANQGSEA. This sample was taken from a study of shared clonotypes between healthy human individuals. Method: immunoSEQ multiplex PCR; TCRdb's copy keeps in-frame clones and lacks some. The sample holds 2 million to 2.5 million clones, 90% to 96% seen once. Study-level results: A limitation of the genetic and exposure-history diversity represented arose from few donors.

The receptor comes from a man younger than 35 in good health. The chain combines TRBV29-1 with TRBJ1-2, with D uncertain. Specimen: naive CD4+ T cells sorted from blood. This sample's subset: CD45RA+ positively selected. CDR3 DNA sequence: TGCAGCGTTGAATTGGCGTATGGCTACACCTTC. This encodes CSVELAYGYTF.